The rows below give T cell receptor beta chains drawn from one sample of a study of T cell responses to AZD1222 COVID-19 vaccine. Using immunoSEQ multiplex PCR, the repertoire was profiled, and TCRdb retains in-frame clones only, with some absent. The table shows 100,000 to 140,000 clones, with 92% occurring only once. Sequencing was performed on peripheral blood, taken 28 days after the second AZD1222 dose. Receptor source: an adult who received the AZD1222 COVID-19 vaccine. The CDR3 runs from the conserved cysteine through the conserved F or W. The D gene is left open where the match is weak. Expanded clones are given a class, and other clones once, few, many or no size at all.

d_gene: TRBD2
v_gene: TRBV11-2
abundance: .
j_gene: TRBJ2-3
CDR3aa: CASSFEYSGTSDTQYF
CDR3nt: TGTGCCAGCAGCTTTGAATATAGCGGGACCTCAGATACGCAGTATTTT

d_gene: TRBD2
v_gene: TRBV7-3
abundance: .
j_gene: TRBJ2-3
CDR3aa: CASSLGLVDTDTQYF
CDR3nt: TGTGCCAGCAGCCTAGGACTAGTTGATACAGATACGCAGTATTTT

d_gene: .
v_gene: TRBV6-1
abundance: .
j_gene: TRBJ1-4
CDR3aa: CASSERENEKLFF
CDR3nt: TGTGCCAGCAGTGAAAGGGAGAACGAAAAACTGTTTTTT

d_gene: .
v_gene: TRBV6-5
abundance: .
j_gene: TRBJ2-5
CDR3aa: CASSYSSGQGVETQYF
CDR3nt: TGTGCCAGCAGTTACTCCTCTGGACAAGGGGTTGAGACCCAGTACTTC

d_gene: .
v_gene: TRBV6-5
abundance: .
j_gene: TRBJ2-3
CDR3aa: CASRTAVVEANTQYF
CDR3nt: TGTGCCAGCAGGACCGCCGTCGTCGAGGCTAATACGCAGTATTTT

d_gene: .
v_gene: TRBV3-1/TRBV3-2
abundance: .
j_gene: TRBJ1-2
CDR3aa: CASSQGLSGYGYTF
CDR3nt: TGTGCCAGCAGCCAAGGTCTCTCCGGCTATGGCTACACCTTC

d_gene: .
v_gene: TRBV6-5
abundance: .
j_gene: TRBJ1-6
CDR3aa: CASSYSEGEGSPLHF
CDR3nt: TGTGCCAGCAGTTACTCGGAGGGCGAAGGTTCACCCCTCCACTTT

d_gene: .
v_gene: TRBV7-2
abundance: .
j_gene: TRBJ1-3
CDR3aa: CASSPTGKDTIYF
CDR3nt: TGTGCCAGCAGCCCCACAGGGAAGGACACCATATATTTT

d_gene: .
v_gene: TRBV7-3
abundance: .
j_gene: TRBJ2-5
CDR3aa: CASSLGGIDQETQYF
CDR3nt: TGTGCCAGCAGCTTAGGGGGGATCGACCAAGAGACCCAGTACTTC

d_gene: .
v_gene: TRBV6-5
abundance: .
j_gene: TRBJ2-5
CDR3aa: CASALTGRETQYF
CDR3nt: TGTGCCAGCGCCCTGACAGGTCGGGAGACCCAGTACTTC

d_gene: .
v_gene: TRBV6-5
abundance: .
j_gene: TRBJ2-7
CDR3aa: CASSVTLDEQYF
CDR3nt: TGTGCCAGCAGCGTTACGTTAGACGAGCAGTACTTC

d_gene: .
v_gene: TRBV25-1
abundance: few
j_gene: TRBJ1-6
CDR3aa: CASSVAQGVDSPLHF
CDR3nt: TGTGCCAGCAGTGTGGCCCAGGGCGTAGATTCACCCCTCCACTTT

d_gene: TRBD1
v_gene: TRBV19
abundance: .
j_gene: TRBJ1-6
CDR3aa: CASSGDRGSSPLHF
CDR3nt: TGTGCCAGTAGCGGAGACAGGGGGTCGTCACCCCTCCACTTT

d_gene: .
v_gene: TRBV19
abundance: .
j_gene: TRBJ1-1
CDR3aa: CGASTMANTEAFF
CDR3nt: TGTGGCGCCTCCACCATGGCGAACACTGAAGCTTTCTTT

d_gene: TRBD1
v_gene: TRBV4-1
abundance: .
j_gene: TRBJ1-1
CDR3aa: CASSQADRDSAEAFF
CDR3nt: TGCGCCAGCAGCCAGGCGGACAGGGATTCCGCTGAAGCTTTCTTT

d_gene: .
v_gene: TRBV12-3/TRBV12-4
abundance: .
j_gene: TRBJ1-1
CDR3aa: CASKALVNTEAFF
CDR3nt: TGTGCCAGCAAGGCCCTAGTAAACACTGAAGCTTTCTTT

d_gene: TRBD1
v_gene: TRBV30
abundance: .
j_gene: TRBJ1-2
CDR3aa: CACSRDRPFGYTF
CDR3nt: TGTGCCTGTTCCCGGGACAGGCCGTTTGGCTACACCTTC

d_gene: .
v_gene: TRBV4-2
abundance: .
j_gene: TRBJ1-3
CDR3aa: CASSQDSTVSGNTIYF
CDR3nt: TGTGCCAGCAGCCAAGATTCGACAGTCTCTGGAAACACCATATATTTT

d_gene: TRBD1
v_gene: TRBV6-5
abundance: .
j_gene: TRBJ2-7
CDR3aa: CASSYLGQGPPYEQYF
CDR3nt: TGTGCCAGCAGTTACTTAGGACAGGGTCCCCCCTACGAGCAGTACTTC

d_gene: .
v_gene: TRBV14
abundance: .
j_gene: TRBJ1-6
CDR3aa: CASSQGGWSPLHF
CDR3nt: TGTGCCAGCAGCCAAGGAGGGTGGTCACCCCTCCACTTT

d_gene: .
v_gene: TRBV30
abundance: .
j_gene: TRBJ1-1
CDR3aa: CAWSVTPLNTEAFF
CDR3nt: TGTGCCTGGAGTGTAACCCCCCTGAACACTGAAGCTTTCTTT

d_gene: .
v_gene: TRBV5-4
abundance: .
j_gene: TRBJ1-1
CDR3aa: CASSLDSPIMGEAFF
CDR3nt: TGTGCCAGCAGCTTGGACAGCCCAATTATGGGTGAAGCTTTCTTT

d_gene: TRBD2
v_gene: TRBV10-3
abundance: .
j_gene: TRBJ2-3
CDR3aa: CATNSGSDTDTQYF
CDR3nt: TGTGCCACGAATAGCGGGAGCGACACAGATACGCAGTATTTT

d_gene: TRBD2
v_gene: TRBV7-6
abundance: .
j_gene: TRBJ2-1
CDR3aa: CASSFSGGAGNEQFF
CDR3nt: TGTGCCAGCAGCTTTAGCGGGGGGGCTGGTAATGAGCAGTTCTTC

d_gene: .
v_gene: TRBV6-2/TRBV6-3
abundance: .
j_gene: TRBJ1-5
CDR3aa: CASSYLTENQPQHF
CDR3nt: TGTGCCAGCAGTTATTTGACAGAAAATCAGCCCCAGCATTTT

d_gene: .
v_gene: TRBV28
abundance: .
j_gene: TRBJ1-4
CDR3aa: CASRQDSEGEKLFF
CDR3nt: TGTGCCAGCAGACAGGACAGCGAAGGTGAAAAACTGTTTTTT

d_gene: .
v_gene: TRBV2
abundance: .
j_gene: TRBJ1-2
CDR3aa: CASSESRLYGYTF
CDR3nt: TGTGCCAGCAGTGAATCACGGCTCTATGGCTACACCTTC

d_gene: TRBD1
v_gene: TRBV5-1
abundance: .
j_gene: TRBJ2-2
CDR3aa: CASSLVYGQGNTGELFF
CDR3nt: TGCGCCAGCAGCTTGGTTTACGGACAGGGTAACACCGGGGAGCTGTTTTTT

d_gene: .
v_gene: TRBV4-2
abundance: .
j_gene: TRBJ1-1
CDR3aa: CASSQVNTEAFF
CDR3nt: TGTGCCAGCAGCCAGGTAAACACTGAAGCTTTCTTT

d_gene: .
v_gene: TRBV6-5
abundance: medium-sized
j_gene: TRBJ2-3
CDR3aa: CASSYSGGSGSDTQYF
CDR3nt: TGTGCCAGCAGTTACTCTGGGGGGAGTGGGTCAGATACGCAGTATTTT

d_gene: TRBD1
v_gene: TRBV6-5
abundance: few
j_gene: TRBJ2-1
CDR3aa: CASDPGTGLNEQFF
CDR3nt: TGTGCCAGCGACCCCGGGACAGGCTTGAATGAGCAGTTCTTC

d_gene: .
v_gene: TRBV7-2
abundance: .
j_gene: TRBJ1-1
CDR3aa: CASSLEVNTEAFF
CDR3nt: TGTGCCAGCAGCTTAGAGGTGAACACTGAAGCTTTCTTT